The 32 T cell receptor beta chains listed next were all sequenced from one sample in a study of T cell responses to AZD1222 COVID-19 vaccine. TCRdb keeps only in-frame clones here, not all; method: immunoSEQ multiplex PCR. The table has about 85,000 clones, around nine tenths seen once; the top ten hold about a tenth. Sequencing used peripheral blood, obtained on day 0 of MenACWY control vaccination. These receptors all come from an adult in good health.

The J gene is TRBJ1-2, the V gene TRBV7-9; D remains unclear. The CDR3 loop spans 13 amino acids. The germline V and J ends were trimmed by 3 bases and 4 bases, with 9 bases remaining between them. The V gene's germline CDR1 is SEHNR and CDR2 FQNEAQ (reference sequence). The CDR3 DNA is TGTGCCAGCAGCTTGAGTGGCGGCTATGGCTACACCTTC. It translates to CASSLSGGYGYTF.

The rearrangement uses TRBV5-6 and TRBJ1-1; possibly TRBD1 for D (6 bases). The V end lost 3 bases, the J end lost 1 base, and 10 bases lay between the germline ends. The CDR3 has 14 residues. Germline values: CDR1 SGHDT, CDR2 YYEEEE. CDR3 sequence reads: CASSYDRRNTEAFF. CDR3 coding DNA: TGTGCCAGCAGCTATGACAGGCGGAACACTGAAGCTTTCTTT.

The chain is built from TRBV19 and TRBJ2-2; D is perhaps TRBD1 (5 bases). Looked up from germline, CDR1 is LNHDA and CDR2 is SQIVND (reference sequence). V was trimmed by 3 bases and J by 5 bases, leaving 16 bases between them. The CDR3 length is 16 residues. CDR3 DNA: TGTGCCAGTAGTATTCAGGGTATCGCTAAAACCGGGGAGCTGTTTTTT. It yields the protein CASSIQGIAKTGELFF.

The V gene is TRBV7-2, the J gene TRBJ1-1; D is perhaps TRBD1 (6 bases). The CDR3 is 16 amino acids. Germline-derived CDR1 and CDR2 are SGHTA and FQGNSA. V was trimmed by 6 bases and J by 1 base, leaving 18 bases between them. CDR3 in amino acids: CASRLPQGTGNTEAFF. The CDR3 nucleotides are TGTGCCAGCAGGCTTCCACAGGGCACGGGGAACACTGAAGCTTTCTTT. The full variable domain, its missing parts supplied by reference TRBV7-2 and TRBJ1-1, is GAGVSQSPSNKVTEKGKDVELRCDPISGHTALYWYRQSLGQGLEFLIYFQGNSAPDKSGLPSDRFSAERTGGSVSTLTIQRTQQEDSAVYLCASRLPQGTGNTEAFFGQGTRLTVV.

The V call is TRBV19, the J call TRBJ1-5, with no clear D. The CDR3 runs to 13 residues. Germline assignment: CDR1 LNHDA and CDR2 SQIVND (reference sequence). Trimming cost V 7 bases and J 5 bases, with 12 bases left between them. Here the CDR3 DNA reads TGTGCCAGTACCATCGGGCCGGATCAGCCCCAGCATTTT. Its translation: CASTIGPDQPQHF.

This chain connects TRBV28 to TRBJ2-5, with TRBD2 matching 7 bases. This CDR3 spans 15 amino acids. Germline CDR1 is MDHEN and CDR2 is SYDVKM. V lost 5 bases to trimming and J lost 5 bases; unmatched junction nucleotides: 11. CDR3 sequence reads: CASSPTSRGLETQYF. CDR3 nucleotides: TGTGCCAGCAGTCCGACTTCGCGGGGGTTGGAGACCCAGTACTTC.

The chain is built from TRBV27 and TRBJ1-5; possible D gene TRBD1, 5 bases. Between the trimmed V and J ends, which lost 5 bases and 6 bases, there was a span of 14 bases. Per the germline V gene, CDR1 is MNHEY and CDR2 is SMNVEV (reference sequence). The CDR3 runs to 14 residues. CDR3 sequence: CASSPWGGGQPQHF. The CDR3, as DNA: TGTGCCAGCAGTCCCTGGGGGGGAGGTCAGCCCCAGCATTTT.

The V call is TRBV4-3, the J call TRBJ1-2; D remains unclear. Germline values: CDR1 LGHNA, CDR2 YSLEER. The CDR3 runs to 16 residues. The V gene lost 0 bases and the J gene lost 3 bases, with 14 bases spanning the gap. CDR3 sequence (DNA): TGCGCCAGCAGCCAAGATTTCGGGCGCGGGGACTATGGCTACACCTTC. It translates to CASSQDFGRGDYGYTF.

V is TRBV19 and J is TRBJ1-2; maybe TRBD1 (5 bases). The germline gives CDR1 LNHDA, CDR2 SQIVND (reference sequence). V lost 6 bases and J lost 4, with 12 bases in between. This CDR3 comprises 13 residues. The CDR3 here is CASRPGRIYGYTF. CDR3 DNA sequence: TGTGCCAGTAGACCGGGACGCATCTATGGCTACACCTTC.

A few counts support this clone. The chain links TRBV9 to TRBJ1-6; D gene uncertain. The CDR3 is 16 amino acids. Between the trimmed V and J ends, which lost 0 bases and 4 bases, there was a span of 11 bases. The germline gives CDR1 SGDLS, CDR2 YYNGEE. The CDR3 DNA reads TGTGCCAGCAGCGTAGATATAGGCGGATATAATTCACCCCTCCACTTT. Protein sequence: CASSVDIGGYNSPLHF.

The chain employs TRBV4-1 and TRBJ1-5; D is unclear. This CDR3 spans 14 amino acids. CDR1 is MGHRA and CDR2 is YSYEKL in the germline V gene. The ends were cut back, 3 bases at V and 0 bases at J, with 6 bases in the middle. The CDR3 DNA is TGCGCCAGCAGCCAGGATTATAGCAATCAGCCCCAGCATTTT. It is translated as CASSQDYSNQPQHF.

The rearrangement uses TRBV11-2 and TRBJ1-6; D is possibly TRBD1 (5 bases). V was trimmed by 1 base and J by 8 bases, leaving 9 bases between them. This CDR3 comprises 14 residues. CDR1 is SGHAT, CDR2 FQNNGV, per germline. CDR3: CASSLGRGYSPLHF. The CDR3 DNA reads TGTGCCAGCAGCTTAGGGAGGGGTTATTCACCCCTCCACTTT.

V usage is TRBV11-2 and J usage is TRBJ1-1; perhaps TRBD1 as D (5 bases). Germline values: CDR1 SGHAT, CDR2 FQNNGV. The length of the CDR3 is 13 residues. Trimming took 0 bases from V and 11 from J, leaving 13 bases between them. CDR3: CASSLEGVGGAFF. CDR3 nucleotide sequence: TGTGCCAGCAGCTTAGAGGGGGTAGGCGGGGCTTTCTTT.

The chain has TRBV4-3 and TRBJ2-7; a possible D gene is TRBD2 (6 bases). Germline values: CDR1 LGHNA, CDR2 YSLEER. CDR3 length equals 14 residues. V was trimmed by 1 base and J by 6 bases, leaving 13 bases between them. CDR3 bases: TGCGCCAGCAGCCAAGGGGCACGGGGGTCCGAGCAGTACTTC. Its protein is CASSQGARGSEQYF.

The chain couples TRBV9 to TRBJ1-2; 9 nucleotides align to TRBD1. The germline V gene has CDR1 SGDLS and CDR2 YYNGEE. The length of the CDR3 is 14 residues. V lost 4 bases to trimming and J lost 2 bases; unmatched junction nucleotides: 3. DNA for the CDR3: TGTGCCAGCAGCTCCGGGACAGGGAACTATGGCTACACCTTC. This encodes CASSSGTGNYGYTF.

The genes are TRBV11-3 and TRBJ2-7; tentative D call: TRBD1 (6 bases). This CDR3 contains 18 residues. V lost 0 bases and J 0 bases, leaving 18 bases between the germline ends. Per germline, CDR1 SGHNT and CDR2 YENEEA. CDR3: CASSLEASWGLSSYEQYF. CDR3 DNA sequence: TGTGCCAGCAGCTTAGAAGCCTCGTGGGGGCTTAGCTCCTACGAGCAGTACTTC.

The chain carries TRBV6-2 or TRBV6-3 and TRBJ1-5, with TRBD1 identical over 8 bases. V was clipped by 4 bases and J by 4 bases; unmatched bases: 9. Looked up from germline, CDR1 is MNHEY and CDR2 is SVGEGT. This CDR3 contains 16 residues. CDR3 sequence reads: CASSSFTGGKNQPQHF. The DNA of the CDR3 is TGTGCCAGCAGTTCCTTTACAGGGGGGAAAAATCAGCCCCAGCATTTT.

The genes are TRBV15 and TRBJ1-4; maybe TRBD1 (6 bases). Trimming left V 3 bases short and J 4 bases short, with 9 bases between. In germline, CDR1 is LNHNV, CDR2 YYDKDF (reference sequence). CDR3 length: 14 residues. The chain's CDR3 is CATSRDRSNEKLFF. For the CDR3, the DNA is TGTGCCACCAGCAGGGACAGAAGTAATGAAAAACTGTTTTTT.

This clone was detected only once. V gene TRBV30 combines with J gene TRBJ1-2; D perhaps matches TRBD1 (6 bases). This CDR3 is built from 16 residues. The germline CDR1 and CDR2 sequences are GTSNPN and SVGIG (reference sequence). V lost 3 bases, J lost 4 bases, and 21 bases lay in between. The CDR3: CAWRLNGQRRIYGYTF. The DNA for the CDR3 is TGTGCCTGGAGGCTAAACGGACAGAGGCGGATCTATGGCTACACCTTC.

This chain connects TRBV19 to TRBJ1-2; 9 nucleotides align to TRBD1. From germline, CDR1 is LNHDA and CDR2 SQIVND (reference sequence). The CDR3 runs 14 residues. After removal of 7 bases from V and 11 bases from J, the junction contained 14 bases not matched to a gene. CDR3 nucleotides: TGTGCCAGTAAACCGACCGGGACAGGGCCTGGTTACACCTTC. Protein sequence: CASKPTGTGPGYTF. Filled out from reference TRBV19 and TRBJ1-2, the complete variable domain reads DGGITQSPKYLFRKEGQNVTLSCEQNLNHDAMYWYRQDPGQGLRLIYYSQIVNDFQKGDIAEGYSVSREKKESFPLTVTSAQKNPTAFYLCASKPTGTGPGYTFGSGTRLTVV.

V is TRBV5-5 and J is TRBJ1-1, with 7 bases lining up with TRBD1. The CDR3 sequence is 14 residues long. The germline gives CDR1 SGHKS, CDR2 YYEKEE (reference sequence). J was trimmed by 1 base and V by 2 bases; bases with no gene match: 2. The CDR3 DNA reads as TGTGCCAGCAGCTTTGAGGGGGCGAACACTGAAGCTTTCTTT. This codes for CASSFEGANTEAFF. The full variable domain, its missing parts supplied by reference TRBV5-5 and TRBJ1-1, is DAGVTQSPTHLIKTRGQQVTLRCSPISGHKSVSWYQQVLGQGPQFIFQYYEKEERGRGNFPDRFSARQFPNYSSELNVNALLLGDSALYLCASSFEGANTEAFFGQGTRLTVV.

The CDR3 sequence: CASSQVRNQPQHF. Here the CDR3 DNA reads TGTGCCAGCAGCCAGGTGAGGAATCAGCCCCAGCATTTT. The V call is TRBV7-2, the J call TRBJ1-5, with D unclear. Germline values: CDR1 SGHTA, CDR2 FQGNSA. Trimming stripped 5 bases from V and 4 bases from J, with 9 bases between. This CDR3 spans 13 amino acids.

This rearrangement joins TRBV7-8 to TRBJ1-5; 8 nucleotides line up with TRBD1. CDR3 size: 15 residues. Germline assignment: CDR1 SGHVS and CDR2 FQNEAQ. The V segment lost 5 bases and the J segment 6 bases; nucleotides outside the gene matches: 9. In nucleotides, the CDR3 is TGTGCCAGCAGCCGTATGGACAGGGAAGGTCAGCCCCAGCATTTT. The encoded protein is CASSRMDREGQPQHF.

This clone is labeled as medium-sized (0.01 to 0.1%). V is TRBV19 and J is TRBJ1-5; 8 bases match TRBD1. The CDR3 spans 18 residues. The germline CDR1 and CDR2 sequences are LNHDA and SQIVND (reference sequence). The V and J ends lost 0 bases and 2 bases, in that order; junction bases with no gene match: 9. In nucleotides, the CDR3 is TGTGCCAGTAGTATAGATCCTGGACAGGGTAGCGGCAATCAGCCCCAGCATTTT. Protein sequence: CASSIDPGQGSGNQPQHF.

This clone has more than one count but fewer than ten. V gene TRBV9 combines with J gene TRBJ1-3; no clear D gene. Germline CDR1 is SGDLS and CDR2 is YYNGEE. V was clipped by 3 bases and J by 0 bases, with 10 bases between them. This CDR3 contains 15 residues. The CDR3 DNA is TGTGCCAGCAGCGCCCTGCCAAACTCTGGAAACACCATATATTTT. It encodes CASSALPNSGNTIYF.

CDR3 region: CAWSRDPMALNTEAFF. As DNA, the CDR3 is TGTGCCTGGTCCCGGGACCCAATGGCCCTGAACACTGAAGCTTTCTTT. J is TRBJ1-1 and V is TRBV30; D is possibly TRBD1 (5 bases). CDR1 is GTSNPN, CDR2 SVGIG, per germline (reference sequence). With 5 bases removed from V and 0 bases from J, the gap between germline ends came to 19 bases. The CDR3 sequence is 16 residues long. The entire variable domain, with the rest obtained from reference TRBV30 and TRBJ1-1, is as follows: SQTIHQWPATLVQPVGSPLSLECTVEGTSNPNLYWYRQAAGRGLQLLFYSVGIGQISSEVPQNLSASRPQDRQFILSSKKLLLSDSGFYLCAWSRDPMALNTEAFFGQGTRLTVV.

This clone has just one count. This chain joins TRBV19 and TRBJ1-1, with D maybe TRBD1 (6 bases). V lost 4 bases, J lost 3 bases, and 9 bases lay in between. CDR3 length equals 13 residues. Germline-derived CDR1 and CDR2 are LNHDA and SQIVND (reference sequence). The CDR3 region has the DNA TGTGCCAGTAGTACGGGGACACACACTGAAGCTTTCTTT. As protein: CASSTGTHTEAFF.

The chain combines TRBV5-6 with TRBJ2-2; D gene uncertain. The CDR3 has 17 amino acids. The V gene lost 2 bases and the J gene lost 6 bases, with 20 bases spanning the gap. Germline CDR1 and CDR2: SGHDT and YYEEEE. CDR3 in DNA: TGTGCCAGCAGCTTTCGTGGCCGGCGGCAGTCCGCCGGGGAGCTGTTTTTT. Encoded protein: CASSFRGRRQSAGELFF.

This clone appeared a single time. The chain couples TRBV7-8 to TRBJ1-5; 8 bases fit TRBD1. Germline assignment: CDR1 SGHVS and CDR2 FQNEAQ. The CDR3 runs 17 residues. Trimming at V came to 3 bases and at J to 3 bases, leaving 10 bases not matched to a gene. CDR3 nucleotide sequence: TGTGCCAGCAGCTTGGACCGCCAGACAGGGGTCAATCAGCCCCAGCATTTT. Encoded protein: CASSLDRQTGVNQPQHF.

The chain links TRBV4-1 to TRBJ2-7; D unclear. The CDR3 spans 15 residues. Germline CDR1 is MGHRA and CDR2 is YSYEKL. Trimming pared 1 base from V and 2 bases from J, leaving 12 bases between. Here the CDR3 DNA reads TGCGCCAGCAGCCAAGGATGGGGTGACACCTACGAGCAGTACTTC. It encodes CASSQGWGDTYEQYF.

V and J are TRBV2 and TRBJ2-3, with D uncertain. Trimming took off 3 bases at V and 1 base at J, with 11 bases between the two ends. The CDR3 has 15 residues. Germline V gives CDR1 SNHLY, CDR2 FYNNEI. CDR3 in amino acids: CASSEETFGTDTQYF. The DNA of the CDR3 is TGTGCCAGCAGTGAGGAGACTTTCGGCACAGATACGCAGTATTTT.

The chain uses TRBV9 and TRBJ2-7; 7 bases are shared with TRBD1. The CDR3 is made up of 13 amino acids. With V trimmed by 3 bases and J by 7 bases, 7 bases remained unmatched. In germline, CDR1 is SGDLS, CDR2 YYNGEE. CDR3: CASSGTGAREQYF. The CDR3 DNA sequence: TGTGCCAGCAGCGGAACAGGGGCACGGGAGCAGTACTTC.